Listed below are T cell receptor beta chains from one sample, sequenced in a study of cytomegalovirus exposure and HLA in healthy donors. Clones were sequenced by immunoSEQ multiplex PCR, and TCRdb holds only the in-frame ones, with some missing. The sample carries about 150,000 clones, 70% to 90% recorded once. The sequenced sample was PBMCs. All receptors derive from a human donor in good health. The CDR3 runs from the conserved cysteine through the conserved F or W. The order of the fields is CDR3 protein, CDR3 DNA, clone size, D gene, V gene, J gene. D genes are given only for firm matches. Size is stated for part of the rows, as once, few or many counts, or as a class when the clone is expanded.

CDR3aa: CASSLPTSGGPRGANVLTF; CDR3nt: TGTGCCAGCAGCTTACCGACTAGCGGGGGGCCCCGGGGGGCCAACGTCCTGACTTTC; abundance: -; d_gene: TRBD2; v_gene: TRBV7-9; j_gene: TRBJ2-6
CDR3aa: CASSGTAYGYGYTF; CDR3nt: TGTGCCAGCAGTGGGACAGCCTATGGGTATGGCTACACCTTC; abundance: -; d_gene: -; v_gene: TRBV2; j_gene: TRBJ1-2
CDR3aa: CSVDLPSTEAFF; CDR3nt: TGCAGCGTTGACTTACCGAGCACTGAAGCTTTCTTT; abundance: -; d_gene: -; v_gene: TRBV29-1; j_gene: TRBJ1-1
CDR3aa: CSAPMPEQYF; CDR3nt: TGCAGTGCTCCTATGCCCGAGCAGTACTTC; abundance: -; d_gene: -; v_gene: TRBV20-1; j_gene: TRBJ2-7
CDR3aa: CASTPQGAVRYGYTF; CDR3nt: TGTGCCAGCACCCCACAGGGGGCGGTACGGTATGGCTACACCTTC; abundance: -; d_gene: TRBD1; v_gene: TRBV16; j_gene: TRBJ1-2
CDR3aa: CASSPQGELYEQFF; CDR3nt: TGCGCCAGCAGCCCCCAGGGGGAGTTATATGAGCAGTTCTTC; abundance: -; d_gene: TRBD1; v_gene: TRBV5-1; j_gene: TRBJ2-1
CDR3aa: CASSMWGGSGYTF; CDR3nt: TGTGCCAGTAGTATGTGGGGGGGATCTGGCTACACCTTC; abundance: -; d_gene: -; v_gene: TRBV19; j_gene: TRBJ1-2
CDR3aa: CASSPGLAGDTQYF; CDR3nt: TGTGCCAGCAGTCCTGGACTAGCGGGGGATACGCAGTATTTT; abundance: -; d_gene: TRBD2; v_gene: TRBV9; j_gene: TRBJ2-3
CDR3aa: CSVENPGVEKLFF; CDR3nt: TGCAGCGTTGAAAACCCCGGAGTGGAAAAACTGTTTTTT; abundance: -; d_gene: -; v_gene: TRBV29-1; j_gene: TRBJ1-4
CDR3aa: CASSQWLYNSPLHF; CDR3nt: TGTGCCAGCAGCCAGTGGCTCTATAATTCACCCCTCCACTTT; abundance: -; d_gene: -; v_gene: TRBV11-2; j_gene: TRBJ1-6
CDR3aa: CASSFQLSGQTNTGELFF; CDR3nt: TGTGCCAGCAGCTTTCAGCTATCGGGACAGACGAACACCGGGGAGCTGTTTTTT; abundance: -; d_gene: TRBD1; v_gene: TRBV5-4; j_gene: TRBJ2-2
CDR3aa: CASRSGVFSDYTGELFF; CDR3nt: TGTGCCAGCAGGTCGGGGGTATTTTCGGATTACACCGGGGAGCTGTTTTTT; abundance: -; d_gene: -; v_gene: TRBV2; j_gene: TRBJ2-2
CDR3aa: CASSWGHFSYGYTF; CDR3nt: TGTGCCAGCAGCTGGGGACATTTTAGCTATGGCTACACCTTC; abundance: -; d_gene: -; v_gene: TRBV5-4; j_gene: TRBJ1-2
CDR3aa: CASRDVQGAREKLFF; CDR3nt: TGTGCCAGCAGGGATGTACAGGGGGCGAGAGAAAAACTGTTTTTT; abundance: -; d_gene: TRBD1; v_gene: TRBV6-5; j_gene: TRBJ1-4
CDR3aa: CASRLSGVNTGELFF; CDR3nt: TGTGCCAGCAGACTTAGCGGGGTGAACACCGGGGAGCTGTTTTTT; abundance: -; d_gene: TRBD2; v_gene: TRBV6-4; j_gene: TRBJ2-2
CDR3aa: CASSPAVGQGTHGYTF; CDR3nt: TGCGCCAGCAGCCCCGCTGTGGGACAGGGGACACATGGCTACACCTTC; abundance: -; d_gene: TRBD1; v_gene: TRBV5-1; j_gene: TRBJ1-2
CDR3aa: CASSTGASSYGYTF; CDR3nt: TGTGCCAGCAGCACAGGGGCCTCTAGCTATGGCTACACCTTC; abundance: -; d_gene: TRBD1; v_gene: TRBV6-1; j_gene: TRBJ1-2
CDR3aa: CATSRDRDRGPGELFF; CDR3nt: TGTGCCACCAGCAGAGACCGGGACAGGGGACCCGGGGAGCTGTTTTTT; abundance: -; d_gene: TRBD1; v_gene: TRBV15; j_gene: TRBJ2-2
CDR3aa: CASSLAGGSEQYF; CDR3nt: TGTGCCAGCAGCTTAGCGGGGGGTTCCGAGCAGTACTTC; abundance: once; d_gene: -; v_gene: TRBV7-8; j_gene: TRBJ2-7
CDR3aa: CASSQKTGMSYNSPLHF; CDR3nt: TGCGCCAGCAGCCAAAAGACAGGAATGTCCTATAATTCACCCCTCCACTTT; abundance: once; d_gene: -; v_gene: TRBV4-1; j_gene: TRBJ1-6
CDR3aa: CASSFTRPDRYSNQPQHF; CDR3nt: TGTGCCAGCAGCTTCACGAGACCAGACAGGTATAGCAATCAGCCCCAGCATTTT; abundance: -; d_gene: -; v_gene: TRBV5-6; j_gene: TRBJ1-5
CDR3aa: CASSLGGNGGEKLFF; CDR3nt: TGCGCCAGCAGCTTGGGAGGGAACGGAGGCGAAAAACTGTTTTTT; abundance: -; d_gene: -; v_gene: TRBV5-1; j_gene: TRBJ1-4
CDR3aa: CASSYRSLADGELFF; CDR3nt: TGTGCCAGCAGTTACCGGTCACTAGCGGACGGGGAGCTGTTTTTT; abundance: -; d_gene: TRBD2; v_gene: TRBV6-5; j_gene: TRBJ2-2
CDR3aa: CASSLFRVRTEAFF; CDR3nt: TGTGCCAGCAGCTTGTTCCGGGTAAGGACTGAAGCTTTCTTT; abundance: -; d_gene: -; v_gene: TRBV7-2; j_gene: TRBJ1-1
CDR3aa: CASSQGVSYEQYF; CDR3nt: TGTGCCAGCAGCCAAGGGGTTTCCTACGAGCAGTACTTC; abundance: few; d_gene: -; v_gene: TRBV13; j_gene: TRBJ2-7
CDR3aa: CASSWGHWDGYTF; CDR3nt: TGCGCCAGCAGCTGGGGACACTGGGATGGCTACACCTTC; abundance: few; d_gene: -; v_gene: TRBV5-1; j_gene: TRBJ1-2
CDR3aa: CASKGDRGWNNYGYTF; CDR3nt: TGTGCCAGCAAAGGAGACAGGGGGTGGAATAACTATGGCTACACCTTC; abundance: -; d_gene: TRBD1; v_gene: TRBV28; j_gene: TRBJ1-2
CDR3aa: CASSRRDGLSYEQYF; CDR3nt: TGCGCCAGCAGCCGGAGGGACGGATTGTCCTACGAGCAGTACTTC; abundance: -; d_gene: -; v_gene: TRBV4-1; j_gene: TRBJ2-7
CDR3aa: CASSQDLMLGAGGSGELFF; CDR3nt: TGTGCCAGCAGCCAAGATCTGATGCTAGGAGCGGGAGGTAGCGGGGAGCTGTTTTTT; abundance: -; d_gene: TRBD2; v_gene: TRBV4-2; j_gene: TRBJ2-2
CDR3aa: CASSLPGKNTGELFF; CDR3nt: TGTGCCAGCAGCTTGCCAGGGAAAAACACCGGGGAGCTGTTTTTT; abundance: -; d_gene: -; v_gene: TRBV5-4; j_gene: TRBJ2-2
CDR3aa: CASSKDSSSYNEQFF; CDR3nt: TGTGCCAGCAGTAAGGACTCGAGCTCCTACAATGAGCAGTTCTTC; abundance: -; d_gene: -; v_gene: TRBV28; j_gene: TRBJ2-1
CDR3aa: CASSLEFPVVAKNIQYF; CDR3nt: TGTGCCAGCAGCTTAGAGTTCCCGGTCGTAGCCAAAAACATTCAGTACTTC; abundance: -; d_gene: -; v_gene: TRBV7-9; j_gene: TRBJ2-4
CDR3aa: CASSSAGVWNEQFF; CDR3nt: TGTGCCAGCAGTTCAGCGGGAGTGTGGAATGAGCAGTTCTTC; abundance: -; d_gene: TRBD2; v_gene: TRBV6-5; j_gene: TRBJ2-1
CDR3aa: CASSQIGLRERDRGSPLHF; CDR3nt: TGCGCCAGCAGCCAAATTGGTTTGAGGGAACGGGACAGGGGTTCACCCCTCCACTTT; abundance: -; d_gene: TRBD1; v_gene: TRBV4-1; j_gene: TRBJ1-6
CDR3aa: CSVPQTGGAYGYTF; CDR3nt: TGCAGCGTCCCCCAAACAGGGGGCGCCTATGGCTACACCTTC; abundance: few; d_gene: TRBD1; v_gene: TRBV29-1; j_gene: TRBJ1-2